The clone carrying this T cell receptor beta chain was seen a few times. Four PCR rounds used nested alpha and beta constant region primers plus the SP2 primer. One entry per CDR3 protein, called by TCRdb with MiXCR from the 5' RACE reads. The repertoire has 57,000 or so distinct CDR3 sequences, around 7.3% of them found once; the top ten carry 9.7%. These data originate in a study of naive and memory T cell subsets. A UMI-containing oligonucleotide was joined by 3' ligation to the TCR cDNA template. Unsorted total RNA, about 1 to 1000 ng, was DNase treated before reverse transcription. Germline V lookup: CDR1 ENHRY, CDR2 SYGVKD. The length of the CDR3 is 16 residues. Deletions cut 0 bases from V and 5 bases from J, with 13 bases between.

The receptor was derived from a male donor in good health. V and J are TRBV10-3 and TRBJ2-2; D possibly uses TRBD1 or TRBD2 (5 bases each). The CDR3 spells CAISESRGARTGELFF. The CDR3 region has the DNA TGTGCCATCAGTGAGTCGAGGGGCGCAAGAACCGGGGAGCTGTTTTTT.